This T cell receptor beta chain was sequenced for a study of shared clonotypes between healthy human individuals. Study results and limitations: A reduction in generation probabilities was seen for non-shared clonotypes relative to those shared by all four donors. Around 5.4% of naive CD4 clonotypes were common to several donors.

The sample holds a few counts of this clone. Antigen unknown. It was into CD45RA+ naive and CD45RA-negative memory subsets that the CD4+ cells were split. Some clones are missing from TCRdb's copy, which holds only in-frame ones; the method was immunoSEQ multiplex PCR. The data contain roughly 1 million clones, more than 65% of them singletons. This CDR3 region has 15 residues. CDR1 is SNHLY and CDR2 is FYNNEI in the germline V gene. The germline V and J ends were trimmed by 6 bases and 9 bases, with 21 bases remaining between them. Sequenced sample: memory CD4+ T cells sorted from blood. The subset is: CD45RA-negative fraction. This chain uses TRBV2 with TRBJ2-1; D gene unclear. This clonotype was obtained from a young man in good health. This CDR3 reads CASSPNSIPAGEQFF. The CDR3 DNA sequence: TGTGCCAGCAGCCCGAATAGCATTCCAGCCGGTGAGCAGTTCTTC.